This entry lists 19 T cell receptor beta chains sequenced from one sample in a study of T cell repertoires in cytomegalovirus infection. TCRdb used MiXCR to reprocess the reads, holding one entry per CDR3 protein. Here the sample spans around 750,000 distinct CDR3 sequences, about 30% being singletons. No antigen has been identified for these receptors. The sequencing used cultured CD8+ T cells from PBMCs, collected from culture after CMV antigen stimulation. The source is a human donor in good health (CMV status not recorded). Some clones in this sample may be carry-over from other donors' samples.

The chain combines TRBV12-3 or TRBV12-4 with TRBJ1-2; the D is unclear. The CDR3 sequence is 15 residues long. V was shortened by 7 bases and J by 1 base, with 16 bases between the two germline ends. Here the CDR3 DNA reads TGTGCCAGCACACCCGGGCATCCGGGTAACTATGGCTACACCTTC. Amino acid sequence: CASTPGHPGNYGYTF.

This clonotype showed up many times. The rearrangement uses TRBV7-6 and TRBJ1-1; D not resolved. CDR1 and CDR2 from the germline V gene are SGHVS and FNYEAQ. The CDR3 has 14 amino acids. Trimming removed 1 base at V and 5 bases at J, with 11 bases between. The CDR3 is CASSLGPGITEAFF. CDR3 bases: TGTGCCAGCAGCTTAGGTCCAGGCATAACTGAAGCTTTCTTT.

The chain combines TRBV7-9 with TRBJ2-1; 9 nucleotides align to TRBD1. This CDR3 comprises 16 residues. In germline, CDR1 is SEHNR, CDR2 FQNEAQ (reference sequence). The J segment lost 2 bases and the V segment lost 5 bases, leaving 7 bases of the junction unmatched. CDR3 sequence: CASSPLQGAAYNEQFF. The CDR3 coding sequence is TGTGCCAGCAGCCCTCTACAGGGGGCGGCCTACAATGAGCAGTTCTTC. Full variable domain (rest looked up from reference TRBV7-9 and TRBJ2-1): DTGVSQNPRHKITKRGQNVTFRCDPISEHNRLYWYRQTLGQGPEFLTYFQNEAQLEKSRLLSDRFSAERPKGSFSTLEIQRTEQGDSAMYLCASSPLQGAAYNEQFFGPGTRLTVL.

The chain is built from TRBV29-1 and TRBJ1-2; 8 bases line up with TRBD1. CDR3 length: 17 amino acids. Trimming cost V 1 base and J 6 bases; bases outside gene matches: 16. Germline V gene sequence: CDR1 SQVTM, CDR2 ANQGSEA. CDR3 DNA: TGCAGCGTTGAAGTTTCCGCAATGGAGCCAGGGGGCAATGGCTACACCTTC. Its protein product is CSVEVSAMEPGGNGYTF.

The chain couples TRBV29-1 to TRBJ1-5; D is possibly TRBD1 (5 bases). V was clipped by 4 bases and J by 2 bases, with 9 bases between them. The germline CDR1 and CDR2 sequences are SQVTM and ANQGSEA. The CDR3 has 13 residues. DNA of the CDR3: TGCAGCGTTGGTACAGGAGGCAATCAGCCCCAGCATTTT. Translation: CSVGTGGNQPQHF.

This rearrangement joins TRBV6-1 to TRBJ1-5; D is ambiguous. Germline V gene lookup returns CDR1 MNHNS and CDR2 SASEGT. V lost 8 bases to trimming and J lost 3 bases, with 5 bases between them. The CDR3 has 11 residues. CDR3 in DNA: TGTGCCAGCGGGTTCAATCAGCCCCAGCATTTT. It translates to CASGFNQPQHF.

The V gene is TRBV19, the J gene TRBJ1-5; 10 bases are shared with TRBD1. Per germline, CDR1 LNHDA and CDR2 SQIVND (reference sequence). V dropped 6 bases and J dropped 5; count of bases not matched to a gene: 7. The CDR3 has 15 residues. CDR3 sequence reads: CASSNRQGAHQPQHF. The CDR3 region has the DNA TGTGCCAGTAGCAATAGACAGGGGGCACATCAGCCCCAGCATTTT.

The gene calls are TRBV27 and TRBJ2-7; D could derive from TRBD1 or TRBD2 (5 bases each). The CDR3 has 16 amino acids. CDR1 and CDR2 from the germline V gene are MNHEY and SMNVEV (reference sequence). Trimming removed 5 bases at V and 1 base at J, with 18 bases between. DNA of the CDR3: TGTGCCAGCAGTCTCTCCTCCGGGACCCTATCCTACGAGCAGTACTTC. It translates to CASSLSSGTLSYEQYF.

The chain combines TRBV2 with TRBJ1-2, with D possibly being TRBD1 (5 bases). The CDR3 runs 15 residues. Trimming shortened V by 3 bases and J by 1 base, and 12 bases separated the two germline ends. Germline CDR1 is SNHLY and CDR2 is FYNNEI. CDR3 DNA sequence: TGTGCCAGCAGTGACGGTGACAGCTTTAACTATGGCTACACCTTC. It is translated as CASSDGDSFNYGYTF.

This clonotype was detected a few times. This rearrangement joins TRBV12-3 or TRBV12-4 to TRBJ2-5; unclear D gene. The CDR3 contains 13 residues. The V end was cut by 3 bases, the J end by 3 bases, with 8 bases between. CDR3 protein: CASSFTQKETQYF. CDR3 coding DNA: TGTGCCAGCAGTTTTACCCAGAAAGAGACCCAGTACTTC.

This clonotype has just a few counts. The chain links TRBV6-5 to TRBJ1-4; D not resolved. Germline-derived CDR1 and CDR2 are MNHEY and SVGAGI. V lost 3 bases to trimming and J lost 8 bases, with 13 bases between them. This CDR3 spans 14 amino acids. The CDR3 coding sequence is TGTGCCAGCAGTTATCGGTCACGAAAGGAAAAACTGTTTTTT. It yields the protein CASSYRSRKEKLFF.

This clonotype was recorded many times. V and J are TRBV7-6 and TRBJ2-7, with 10 nucleotides matching TRBD1. The J segment lost 2 bases and the V segment lost 5 bases, leaving 6 bases of the junction unmatched. From germline, CDR1 is SGHVS and CDR2 FNYEAQ. The CDR3 runs 15 residues. As DNA, the CDR3 is TGTGCCAGCAGCCCCGGGACAGGGGTCCCCTACGAGCAGTACGTC. Protein sequence: CASSPGTGVPYEQYV.

V and J are TRBV19 and TRBJ1-5; D is possibly TRBD1 (6 bases). V lost 5 bases, J lost 4 bases, and 18 bases lay in between. The CDR3 runs 16 residues. CDR1 and CDR2 from the germline V gene are LNHDA and SQIVND (reference sequence). CDR3 sequence (DNA): TGTGCCAGTAGTGGAACCGCCACAGGGAGTAATCAGCCCCAGCATTTT. Amino acid sequence: CASSGTATGSNQPQHF.

In this sample, this clonotype turned up a few times. The CDR3 nucleotides read TGCGCCAGCAGCCAAAAGAGATTGGGGGCAGGCAATCAGCCCCAGCATTTT. Its translation: CASSQKRLGAGNQPQHF. The chain links TRBV4-3 to TRBJ1-5; weak D call: TRBD1 (6 bases). The germline V gene has CDR1 LGHNA and CDR2 YSLEER. Trimming shortened V by 2 bases and J by 2 bases, and 16 bases separated the two germline ends. This CDR3 contains 17 residues.

The V and J genes are TRBV2 and TRBJ2-3, with D unresolved. The CDR3 is 15 amino acids. Germline V gene sequence: CDR1 SNHLY, CDR2 FYNNEI. The germline V and J ends were trimmed by 4 bases and 2 bases, with 13 bases remaining between them. The CDR3 loop reads CASSGSRSNTDTQYF. CDR3 nucleotides: TGTGCCAGCAGTGGAAGCAGGAGCAACACAGATACGCAGTATTTT.

The sample holds a few counts of this clonotype. The V gene is TRBV7-6, the J gene TRBJ1-5; TRBD1 aligns across 7 bases. The CDR3 sequence is 15 residues long. In germline, CDR1 is SGHVS, CDR2 FNYEAQ. V lost 5 bases, J lost 4 bases, and 8 bases stayed unmatched. The CDR3 region is CASSKGGSLNQPQHF. DNA of the CDR3: TGTGCCAGCAGCAAAGGGGGCTCGCTTAATCAGCCCCAGCATTTT.

In DNA, the CDR3 is TGTGCCAGCAGTTTATCCACAGGGGACGGCTACACCTTC. This encodes CASSLSTGDGYTF. V is TRBV28 and J is TRBJ1-2; 7 bases are a match to TRBD1. The CDR3 contains 13 residues. V lost 1 base and J lost 8; bases outside the gene matches: 4. Germline-derived CDR1 and CDR2 are MDHEN and SYDVKM.

On this clonotype itself: A much larger clonotype is one base distant, so this may be a read error. V usage is TRBV7-6 and J usage is TRBJ2-2, with D perhaps TRBD1 or TRBD2 (6 bases each). Germline V gives CDR1 SGHVS, CDR2 FNYEAQ. The CDR3 contains 18 residues. V was cut by 5 bases and J by 6 bases, with 25 bases left in between. This chain's CDR3 is CASSPGVLGQTNPGELFF. The CDR3 DNA sequence: TGTGCCAGCAGCCCGGGGGTTCTTGGACAGACAAACCCCGGGGAGCTGTTTTTT.

This clonotype showed up just a few times. J is TRBJ1-1 and V is TRBV6-2 or TRBV6-3; D gene uncertain. The CDR3 totals 17 residues. Germline V gives CDR1 MNHEY, CDR2 SVGEGT. Between the trimmed V and J ends, which lost 2 bases and 1 base, there was a span of 17 bases. The CDR3 sequence: CASSYTTGQGWNTEAFF. CDR3 coding DNA: TGTGCCAGCAGTTACACAACCGGGCAAGGGTGGAACACTGAAGCTTTCTTT.